One and the same sample provided the 20 T cell receptor beta chains below, sequenced in a study of regulatory T cells in long-lasting Graves disease. Noted time point: newly diagnosed GD, antithyroid drugs for less than 3 months. There was RNA extracted from PBMCs, and the TCR library was made from it. Libraries of TCR beta came from iRepertoire HTBI primers plus Arm-PCR of CDR3 regions. MiXCR, applied by TCRdb to the multiplex PCR reads, yields one record per CDR3 protein. In the table there are almost 450,000 distinct CDR3 sequences, about 15% of which are singletons. The same sample was also used in a study of T cells in Graves' hyperthyroidism and ophthalmopathy.

The starting material was peripheral blood mononuclear cells (PBMCs), obtained at new diagnosis, from a patient treated with antithyroid drugs. The source is a woman under 40 with Graves disease.

This clonotype was counted ten times or more. This chain connects TRBV6-1 to TRBJ1-5; no definite D call. The V end was cut by 4 bases, the J end by 2 bases, with 12 bases between. This CDR3 region has 15 residues. The V gene's germline CDR1 is MNHNS and CDR2 SASEGT. The DNA of the CDR3 is TGTGCCAGCAGTGCGGCCCCCTTCGGCAATCAGCCCCAGCATTTT. Protein product: CASSAAPFGNQPQHF.

The V call is TRBV15, the J call TRBJ2-5, with 9 nucleotides matching TRBD1. V lost 3 bases to trimming and J lost 7 bases; unmatched junction nucleotides: 9. The germline gives CDR1 LNHNV, CDR2 YYDKDF (reference sequence). The CDR3 sequence is 15 residues long. CDR3 sequence reads: CATSSPTGGLRTQYF. The CDR3 nucleotides read TGTGCCACCAGCAGTCCGACAGGGGGACTTCGGACCCAGTACTTC.

This clonotype showed up many times. The gene calls are TRBV6-1 and TRBJ2-7; 9 nucleotides match TRBD1. V trimming: 8 bases; J trimming: 5 bases; junction bases outside the gene matches: 10. Germline V CDR1 and CDR2: MNHNS, SASEGT. CDR3 length equals 14 residues. The CDR3 here is CASSHWDRVDEQYF. The CDR3 DNA sequence: TGTGCCAGCTCACATTGGGACAGGGTTGACGAGCAGTACTTC.

This clonotype was picked up many times. V gene TRBV7-8 combines with J gene TRBJ2-5, with 9 bases aligning to TRBD1. V shed 3 bases, J shed 3 bases, and the junction held 5 bases outside the gene matches. This CDR3 comprises 15 residues. CDR1 is SGHVS and CDR2 is FQNEAQ in the germline V gene. In nucleotides, the CDR3 is TGTGCCAGCAGCTTCGACAGGGGGTACAAAGAGACCCAGTACTTC. Protein product: CASSFDRGYKETQYF.

The chain joins TRBV7-3 to TRBJ2-1, with 11 bases aligning to TRBD1. There are 16 residues in the CDR3. The V segment lost 5 bases and the J segment 3 bases; nucleotides outside the gene matches: 6. Germline V gene lookup returns CDR1 SGHTA and CDR2 FQGTGA. The CDR3 region is CASSPQGQGGYNEQFF. The DNA of the CDR3 is TGTGCCAGCAGCCCACAGGGACAGGGGGGCTACAATGAGCAGTTCTTC.

This clonotype came up many times. V gene TRBV12-3 or TRBV12-4 combines with J gene TRBJ1-4; D is unresolved. CDR3 length equals 14 residues. Between the trimmed V and J ends, which lost 5 bases and 8 bases, there was a span of 15 bases. The CDR3 spells CASSPIPLGEKLFF. The CDR3 nucleotides are TGTGCCAGCAGTCCGATACCGCTTGGGGAAAAACTGTTTTTT.

This clonotype was picked up many times. The chain has TRBV29-1 and TRBJ1-1; TRBD1 matches at 7 bases. The CDR3 has 13 amino acids. Per germline, CDR1 SQVTM and CDR2 ANQGSEA. The CDR3 DNA reads TGCGCAGGGGGGCAGTTCATGAACACTGAAGCTTTCTTT. This encodes CAGGQFMNTEAFF.

Concerning this clonotype itself: It is likely a read error: a sequence one base away is far more abundant. The V gene is TRBV28, the J gene TRBJ1-2; D uncertain. Germline loops: CDR1 MDHEN, CDR2 SYDVKM. This CDR3 has 11 amino acids. V dropped 5 bases and J dropped 0 bases, with 1 base sitting between them. The CDR3, as DNA: TGTGCCAGCAGTCCTAACTATGGCTACACCTTC. Translation: CASSPNYGYTF.

In regard to this clonotype: A read error is the likely source, as a far larger clone sits one nucleotide away. The chain uses TRBV5-1 and TRBJ2-5, with D possibly being TRBD2 (5 bases). The J call could be wrong; TRBJ2-1 is a better fit for the DNA end. Germline CDR1 reads SGHRS; CDR2 reads YFSETQ. This CDR3 has 16 amino acids. The CDR3 here is CASIHSTVGVFNEQFF. The CDR3, as DNA: TGCGCCAGCATCCATAGTACAGTGGGAGTGTTCAATGAGCAGTTCTTC.

At least ten counts were recorded for this clonotype. The chain is built from TRBV27 and TRBJ1-2, with D possibly matching TRBD1 (5 bases). The CDR3 contains 15 residues. Trimming removed 4 bases from V and 7 bases from J, with 19 bases in between. Germline assignment: CDR1 MNHEY and CDR2 SMNVEV (reference sequence). The CDR3 reads CASSYDQGELGGYTF. The CDR3 nucleotides read TGTGCCAGCAGTTATGACCAGGGAGAGTTAGGTGGCTACACCTTC.

This rearrangement joins TRBV28 to TRBJ1-2; TRBD1 matches at 8 bases. The V gene end was trimmed by 9 bases and the J gene end by 6 bases; junction bases not matched to a gene: 9. Germline CDR1 and CDR2: MDHEN and SYDVKM. The CDR3 length is 13 residues. CDR3 coding DNA: TGTGCCAGTACCCAGGGGGCGAGGGATGGCTACACCTTC. Protein product: CASTQGARDGYTF.

This clonotype was detected ten times or more. J is TRBJ2-3 and V is TRBV18; D uncertain. CDR3 length equals 14 residues. Looked up from germline, CDR1 is KGHSH and CDR2 is LQKENI. Trimming shortened V by 8 bases and J by 0 bases, and 12 bases separated the two germline ends. The CDR3 region is CASSLTPSTDTQYF. The CDR3 nucleotides read TGTGCCAGCAGCTTAACACCCAGCACAGATACGCAGTATTTT.

Notes on this clonotype: Given a much more abundant clone one base away, this may be a read error. The gene calls are TRBV11-2 and TRBJ2-1; D is unresolved. This CDR3 comprises 13 residues. The V gene's germline CDR1 is SGHAT and CDR2 FQNNGV. The CDR3 loop is CASSLGLNDDQFF. The CDR3, as DNA: TGTGCCAGCAGCTTAGGGCTAAACGATGACCAGTTCTTC.

The chain employs TRBV29-1 and TRBJ2-2; 9 bases match TRBD1. CDR1 and CDR2 from the germline V gene are SQVTM and ANQGSEA. Trimming removed 4 bases from V and 6 bases from J; junction bases left unmatched: 3. CDR3 length equals 13 residues. The CDR3 DNA sequence: TGCAGCGTTGGACAGGGGGGTCCCGGGGAGCTGTTTTTT. Translated, it gives CSVGQGGPGELFF.

This clonotype was seen ten or more times. V and J are TRBV10-3 and TRBJ2-1; 10 nucleotides line up with TRBD2. Germline CDR1 is ENHRY and CDR2 is SYGVKD. This CDR3 has 13 amino acids. The junction had 6 bases not matched to a gene; V was cut back by 9 bases and J by 7 bases. CDR3 nucleotides: TGTGCCATTCGACTAGCGGGCAATAATGAGCAGTTCTTC. Residues: CAIRLAGNNEQFF.

This clonotype has ten or more counts. This chain links TRBV7-3 with TRBJ1-6; perhaps TRBD1 as D (5 bases). The V gene's germline CDR1 is SGHTA and CDR2 FQGTGA. The CDR3 extends over 15 amino acids. V was cut by 5 bases and J by 6 bases, with 14 bases left in between. The DNA of the CDR3 is TGTGCCAGCAGCCCTAGTGGGGGGACTAATTCACCCCTCCACTTT. This codes for CASSPSGGTNSPLHF. The full variable domain, with the rest looked up from reference TRBV7-3 and TRBJ1-6, is GAGVSQTPSNKVTEKGKYVELRCDPISGHTALYWYRQSLGQGPEFLIYFQGTGAADDSGLPNDRFFAVRPEGSVSTLKIQRTERGDSAVYLCASSPSGGTNSPLHFGNGTRLTVT.

This clonotype was seen a few times. The chain has TRBV20-1 and TRBJ2-1; maybe TRBD2 (7 bases). V gave up 2 bases and J gave up 5 bases, with 28 bases separating them. The length of the CDR3 is 19 residues. Per germline, CDR1 DFQATT and CDR2 SNEGSKA (reference sequence). CDR3 nucleotide sequence: TGCAGTGCTAGACCCCCGGGGGGTAGCGGCCAGGGGACCGACAATGAGCAGTTCTTC. Translation: CSARPPGGSGQGTDNEQFF.

Many counts were recorded for this clonotype. The V call is TRBV7-9, the J call TRBJ2-7, with D uncertain. The germline V gene has CDR1 SEHNR and CDR2 FQNEAQ (reference sequence). The ends were cut back, 4 bases at V and 7 bases at J, with 11 bases in the middle. The length of the CDR3 is 12 residues. The CDR3 nucleotides read TGTGCCAGCAGCTCTCTCACGTGGGAGCAGTACTTC. Translating gives CASSSLTWEQYF. The complete variable domain, with remaining parts taken from reference TRBV7-9 and TRBJ2-7, reads DTGVSQNPRHKITKRGQNVTFRCDPISEHNRLYWYRQTLGQGPEFLTYFQNEAQLEKSRLLSDRFSAERPKGSFSTLEIQRTEQGDSAMYLCASSSLTWEQYFGPGTRLTVT.

This clonotype was seen repeatedly, ten times or more. CDR3 bases: TGCGCCAGCAGCTCGACAGTCCTCTCCTACGAGCAGTACTTC. Its translation: CASSSTVLSYEQYF. The chain combines TRBV5-1 with TRBJ2-7, with D perhaps TRBD1 (5 bases). There are 14 residues in the CDR3. Germline CDR1 SGHRS, CDR2 YFSETQ. Between the trimmed V and J ends, which lost 3 bases and 0 bases, there was a span of 10 bases.

The table lists this clonotype with a few counts. The rearrangement links TRBV18 to TRBJ2-7; 7 bases are a match to TRBD2. J lost 0 bases, V lost 3 bases, and 8 bases had no gene match. This CDR3 comprises 16 residues. The germline CDR1 and CDR2 sequences are KGHSH and LQKENI. CDR3 in amino acids: CASSPQTSYSSYEQYF. CDR3 sequence (DNA): TGTGCCAGCTCACCCCAGACTAGCTATAGCTCCTACGAGCAGTACTTC.